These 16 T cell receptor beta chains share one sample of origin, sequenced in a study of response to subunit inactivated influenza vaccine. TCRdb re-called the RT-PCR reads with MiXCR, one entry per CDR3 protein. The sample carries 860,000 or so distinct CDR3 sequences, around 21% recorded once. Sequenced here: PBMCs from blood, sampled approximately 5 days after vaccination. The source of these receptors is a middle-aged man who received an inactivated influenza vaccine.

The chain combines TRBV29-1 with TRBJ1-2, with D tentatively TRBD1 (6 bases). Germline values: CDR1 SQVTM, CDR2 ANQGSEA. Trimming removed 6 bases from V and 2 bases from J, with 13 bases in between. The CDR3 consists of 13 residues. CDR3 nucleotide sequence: TGCAGCGTCATAGAACAGGGAAACTATGGCTACACCTTC. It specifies CSVIEQGNYGYTF.

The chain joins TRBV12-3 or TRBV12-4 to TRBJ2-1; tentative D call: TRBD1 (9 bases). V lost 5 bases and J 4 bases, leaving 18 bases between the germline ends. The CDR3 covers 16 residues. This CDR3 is CASSGGGTGLYNEQFF. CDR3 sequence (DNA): TGTGCCAGCAGTGGCGGGGGGACAGGGTTGTACAATGAGCAGTTCTTC.

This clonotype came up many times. CDR3 in DNA: TGTGCCAGCAGTTTTCAACTGGAGGAGACCCAGTACTTC. Protein: CASSFQLEETQYF. The V call is TRBV12-3 or TRBV12-4, the J call TRBJ2-5; unclear D gene. The CDR3 runs 13 residues. Trimming took 3 bases from V and 5 from J, leaving 10 bases between them.

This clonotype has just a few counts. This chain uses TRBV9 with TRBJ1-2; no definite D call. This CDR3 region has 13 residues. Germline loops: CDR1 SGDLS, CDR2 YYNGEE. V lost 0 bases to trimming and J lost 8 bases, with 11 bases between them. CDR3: CASSVAGVGGYTF. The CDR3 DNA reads TGTGCCAGCAGCGTAGCTGGCGTCGGAGGCTACACCTTC.

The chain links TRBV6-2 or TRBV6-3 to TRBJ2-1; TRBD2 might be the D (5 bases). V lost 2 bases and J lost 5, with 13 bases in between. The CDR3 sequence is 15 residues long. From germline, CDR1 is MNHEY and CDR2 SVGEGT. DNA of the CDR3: TGTGCCAGCAGTTACGGCGGGTTCGACCACAATGAGCAGTTCTTC. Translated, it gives CASSYGGFDHNEQFF.

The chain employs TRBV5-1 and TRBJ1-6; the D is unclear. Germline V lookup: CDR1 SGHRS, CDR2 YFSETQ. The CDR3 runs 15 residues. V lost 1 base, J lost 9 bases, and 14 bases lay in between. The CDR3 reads CASSLRQEGSSPLHF. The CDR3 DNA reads TGCGCCAGCAGCTTGCGGCAGGAGGGTAGTTCACCCCTCCACTTT.

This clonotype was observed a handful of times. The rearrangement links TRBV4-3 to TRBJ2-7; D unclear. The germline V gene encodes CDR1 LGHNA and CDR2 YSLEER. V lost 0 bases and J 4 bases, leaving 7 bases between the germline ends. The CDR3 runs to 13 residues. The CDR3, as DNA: TGCGCCAGCAGCCAAGATGACGGGTACGAGCAGTACTTC. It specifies CASSQDDGYEQYF.

CDR3: CAIGSTSGRFGYEQYF. The CDR3 nucleotides are TGTGCCATCGGATCGACTAGCGGGAGGTTCGGCTACGAGCAGTACTTC. V and J are TRBV10-3 and TRBJ2-7, with TRBD2 matching over 13 bases. The CDR3 sequence is 16 residues long. Germline V gene data show CDR1 as ENHRY and CDR2 as SYGVKD. V was clipped by 8 bases and J by 3 bases; unmatched bases: 10.

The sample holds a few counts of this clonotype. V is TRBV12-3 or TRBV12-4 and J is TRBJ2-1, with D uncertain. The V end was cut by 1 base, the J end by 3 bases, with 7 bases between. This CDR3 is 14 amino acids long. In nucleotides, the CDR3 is TGTGCCAGCAGTTTAGTGGCCCTCTACAATGAGCAGTTCTTC. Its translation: CASSLVALYNEQFF.

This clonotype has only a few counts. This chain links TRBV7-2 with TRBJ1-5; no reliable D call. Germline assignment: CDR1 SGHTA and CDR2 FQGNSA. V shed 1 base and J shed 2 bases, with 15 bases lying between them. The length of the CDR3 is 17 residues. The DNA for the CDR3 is TGTGCCAGCAGCTTAGGAGGCTGGGGAGCGGGCAATCAGCCCCAGCATTTT. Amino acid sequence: CASSLGGWGAGNQPQHF.

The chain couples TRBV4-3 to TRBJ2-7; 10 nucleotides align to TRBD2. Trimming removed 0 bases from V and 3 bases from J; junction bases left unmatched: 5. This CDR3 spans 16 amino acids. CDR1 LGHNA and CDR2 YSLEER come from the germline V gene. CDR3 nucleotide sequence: TGCGCCAGCAGCCAAGATTTGGGACTAGCGAACTACGAGCAGTACTTC. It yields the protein CASSQDLGLANYEQYF.

CDR3: CASSATWTVSYEQYF. As DNA, the CDR3 is TGTGCCAGCAGCGCTACCTGGACGGTCTCCTACGAGCAGTACTTC. This chain joins TRBV21-1 and TRBJ2-7. TRBV21-1 is a recognized pseudogene. The CDR3 contains 15 residues.

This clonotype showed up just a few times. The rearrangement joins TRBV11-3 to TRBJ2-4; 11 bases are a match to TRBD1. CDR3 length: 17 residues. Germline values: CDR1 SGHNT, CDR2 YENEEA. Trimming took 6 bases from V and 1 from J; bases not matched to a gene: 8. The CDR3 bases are TGTGCCAGCAGTCCCGGACAGGGGGCGTCGGCCAAAAACATTCAGTACTTC. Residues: CASSPGQGASAKNIQYF.

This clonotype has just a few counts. The CDR3 DNA reads TGCGCCAGCACCCCTGCCCCCGGGAGTACTTACAATGAGCAGTTCTTC. As protein: CASTPAPGSTYNEQFF. V gene TRBV5-1 combines with J gene TRBJ2-1, with D possibly matching TRBD2 (6 bases). Per germline, CDR1 SGHRS and CDR2 YFSETQ. V lost 6 bases, J lost 4 bases, and 20 bases lay in between. This CDR3 is built from 16 residues.

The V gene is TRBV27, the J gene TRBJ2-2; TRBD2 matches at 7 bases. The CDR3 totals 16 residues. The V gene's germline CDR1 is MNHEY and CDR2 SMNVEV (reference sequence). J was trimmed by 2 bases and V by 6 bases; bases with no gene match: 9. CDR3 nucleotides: TGTGCCAGCAGCCGTGCGACTAGCCTAAACACCGGGGAGCTGTTTTTT. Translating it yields CASSRATSLNTGELFF.

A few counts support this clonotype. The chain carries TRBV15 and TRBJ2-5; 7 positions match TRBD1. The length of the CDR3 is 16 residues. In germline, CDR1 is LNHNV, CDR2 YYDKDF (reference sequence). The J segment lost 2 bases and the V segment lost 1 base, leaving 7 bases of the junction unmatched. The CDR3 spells CATSRAAGTEQETQYF. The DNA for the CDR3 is TGTGCCACCAGCAGAGCAGCCGGGACAGAACAAGAGACCCAGTACTTC.